The present T cell receptor beta chain was sequenced within a study of blood T cell repertoires in COVID-19. In the study overall: The origin of the acute and convalescent COVID-19 samples was the United States, Italy and Spain. The cDNA or gDNA used as material had been derived from T cells, B-cell-depleted T cells, or PBMCs.

The germline CDR1 and CDR2 sequences are SGHDT and YYEEEE. The CDR3 length is 13 residues. The junction had 5 bases not matched to a gene; V was cut back by 5 bases and J by 4 bases. Per the original methods: Estimation of nucleated cell counts was performed using reference gene primer amplification. Assay: immunoSEQ multiplex PCR; the TCRdb copy retains only in-frame clones and omits some. V, J and clone size are taken as reported in that table, and D and trimming were inferred from the DNA itself. This sample has some 110,000 clones, with 82% found just once. The receptor comes from a man aged 70-80 years with acute or convalescent COVID-19. This rearrangement joins TRBV5-6 to TRBJ1-2, with 7 bases that match TRBD1. The sequenced sample was peripheral blood. The CDR3 here is CASRLDRAYGYTF. For the CDR3, the DNA is TGTGCCAGCAGATTAGACAGGGCCTATGGCTACACCTTC.